This TCR beta chain is from a study of T-cell memory formation after mild COVID-19. Whole-study context: TCR clusters were mostly donor specific.

The CDR3 extends over 14 amino acids. V dropped 0 bases and J dropped 5 bases, with 9 bases sitting between them. In germline, CDR1 is SGHRS, CDR2 YFSETQ. There are many counts of this clonotype. The target antigen is unknown. TCRdb re-called the 5' RACE reads through MiXCR, storing one row per CDR3 protein. The table shows roughly 300,000 distinct CDR3 sequences, with roughly 15% occurring only once. Overall study findings and caveats: Balance between CD4 and CD8 was seen in clones contracting day 15 to 85, and a CD4+ lean was seen in later expanders.

J is TRBJ2-1 and V is TRBV5-1; no clear D gene. Specimen: PBMCs or a T cell subset sorted from them (not recorded which). The clonotype was recovered from a man between 18 and 29 years old who had mild COVID-19 (a few samples of this study predate the infection). Cell type and time point are not known. As DNA, the CDR3 is TGCGCCAGCAGCTTGGGTAGTCAGAACAATGAGCAGTTCTTC. Encoded protein: CASSLGSQNNEQFF.